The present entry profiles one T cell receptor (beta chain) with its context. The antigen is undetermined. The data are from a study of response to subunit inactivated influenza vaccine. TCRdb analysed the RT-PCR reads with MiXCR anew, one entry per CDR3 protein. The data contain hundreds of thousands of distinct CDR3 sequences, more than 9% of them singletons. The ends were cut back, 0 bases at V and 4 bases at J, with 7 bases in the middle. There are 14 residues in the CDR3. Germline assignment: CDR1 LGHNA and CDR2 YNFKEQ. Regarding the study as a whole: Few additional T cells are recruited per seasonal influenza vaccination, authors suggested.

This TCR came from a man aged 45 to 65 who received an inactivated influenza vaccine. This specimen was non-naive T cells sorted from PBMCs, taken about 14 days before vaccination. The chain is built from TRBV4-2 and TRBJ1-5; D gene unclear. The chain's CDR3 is CASSQDGWNQPQHF. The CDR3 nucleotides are TGTGCCAGCAGCCAAGATGGATGGAATCAGCCCCAGCATTTT.